This entry concerns a single T cell receptor beta chain. The sample comes from a study of blood T cell repertoires in COVID-19. Study as a whole: Samples came from the United States, Italy and Spain, spanning acute and convalescent COVID-19. PBMCs, B-cell-depleted T cells, or T cells provided the cDNA or gDNA that made up the material.

How the authors handled the data: For nucleated cells, counts were estimated from reference gene primer amplification. Assay: immunoSEQ multiplex PCR; the TCRdb copy retains only in-frame clones and omits some. Clone size and V and J calls were adopted from that table, with D and trimming inferred from the DNA. The data contain about 120,000 clones, 79% of them singletons. CDR1 and CDR2 (germline): KGHDR, SFDVKD. The CDR3 length is 18 residues. V was clipped by 5 bases and J by 3 bases; unmatched bases: 16. The source material was peripheral blood. This sequence was found in a man aged 35 to 55 with active or convalescent COVID-19. V usage is TRBV24-1 and J usage is TRBJ2-5, with TRBD1 matching 8 bases. The DNA of the CDR3 is TGTGCCACCAGTGGTAACCCGTCCCGGCAGGGGGCCAAAGAGACCCAGTACTTC. Its translation: CATSGNPSRQGAKETQYF.